This TCR beta chain was captured in a study of OX40 agonist ivuxolimab in advanced cancers. Turning to the study itself: Patient treatment consisted of intravenous ivuxolimab administration every 2 weeks at 0.01 to 10 mg/kg. A history of anti-PD-1, anti-PD-L1 or anti-CTLA-4 therapy was acceptable, and about 40% had some. Mean age 60 years, range about 23 to 80; roughly 80% male.

As concerns this clone: Its target is unknown.

The assay was immunoSEQ multiplex PCR, and TCRdb's table has in-frame clones only and misses some. The table lists under 100,000 clones, about 80% of them singletons, with 5.5% in the top ten. Study conclusions and caveats: Several nonresponders also turned out to have low normalized T-cell clonal expansion.

The V gene's germline CDR1 is SGHNT and CDR2 YYREEE (reference sequence). The CDR3 extends over 15 amino acids. V lost 0 bases and J lost 2, with 10 bases in between. The V gene is TRBV5-4, the J gene TRBJ2-3; D could derive from TRBD1 or TRBD2 (6 bases each). The sequence was obtained from an adult with an advanced solid tumor such as melanoma, head and neck, liver or kidney cancer. This specimen consisted of CD4+ or CD8+ T cells sorted from blood, obtained in a trial of the OX40 agonist ivuxolimab. The CDR3 nucleotides read TGTGCCAGCAGCTTGGAGGGGGGTTTCACAGATACGCAGTATTTT. Translating gives CASSLEGGFTDTQYF. The whole variable domain, filled in from reference TRBV5-4 and TRBJ2-3, reads ETGVTQSPTHLIKTRGQQVTLRCSSQSGHNTVSWYQQALGQGPQFIFQYYREEENGRGNFPPRFSGLQFPNYSSELNVNALELDDSALYLCASSLEGGFTDTQYFGPGTRLTVL.